This T cell receptor (beta chain) was captured in a study of blood T cell repertoires in COVID-19. The wider study: Samples taken during acute and convalescent COVID-19 were collected in the United States, Italy and Spain. The cDNA or gDNA used as material had been derived from T cells, B-cell-depleted T cells, or PBMCs.

Original data processing: Estimated nucleated cell counts came from reference gene primer amplification. TCRdb keeps only in-frame clones here, not all; method: immunoSEQ multiplex PCR. D and trimming were read from the DNA, whereas the V and J calls and clone size are those reported in that table. This table has about 120,000 clones, over 55% appearing once. This CDR3 comprises 17 residues. Trimming cost V 2 bases and J 3 bases; bases outside gene matches: 10. Germline CDR1 reads MNHNS; CDR2 reads SASEGT. The sequence came from a woman aged 70-85 years with acute or convalescent COVID-19. The genes are TRBV6-1 and TRBJ2-3; 8 bases are shared with TRBD1. Material: peripheral blood. This CDR3 is CASSELYGQGRTDTQYF. The DNA of the CDR3 is TGTGCCAGCAGTGAACTTTATGGACAGGGACGGACAGATACGCAGTATTTT.